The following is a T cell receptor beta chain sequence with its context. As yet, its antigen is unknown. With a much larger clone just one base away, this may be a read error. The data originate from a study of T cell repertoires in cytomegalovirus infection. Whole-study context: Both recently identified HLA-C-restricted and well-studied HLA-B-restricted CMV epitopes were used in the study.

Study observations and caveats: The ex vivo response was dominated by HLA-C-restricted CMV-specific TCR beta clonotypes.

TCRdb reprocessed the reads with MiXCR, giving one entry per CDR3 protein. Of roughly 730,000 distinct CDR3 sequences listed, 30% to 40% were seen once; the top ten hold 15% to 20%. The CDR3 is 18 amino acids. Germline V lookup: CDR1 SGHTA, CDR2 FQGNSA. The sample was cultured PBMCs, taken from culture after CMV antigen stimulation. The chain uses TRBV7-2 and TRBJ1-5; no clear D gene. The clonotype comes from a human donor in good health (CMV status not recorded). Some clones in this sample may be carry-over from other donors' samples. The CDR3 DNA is TGTGCCGGCAGCTTAGCCCCGCAGGCGACCTATAGCAATCAGCCCCAGCATTTT. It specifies CAGSLAPQATYSNQPQHF.